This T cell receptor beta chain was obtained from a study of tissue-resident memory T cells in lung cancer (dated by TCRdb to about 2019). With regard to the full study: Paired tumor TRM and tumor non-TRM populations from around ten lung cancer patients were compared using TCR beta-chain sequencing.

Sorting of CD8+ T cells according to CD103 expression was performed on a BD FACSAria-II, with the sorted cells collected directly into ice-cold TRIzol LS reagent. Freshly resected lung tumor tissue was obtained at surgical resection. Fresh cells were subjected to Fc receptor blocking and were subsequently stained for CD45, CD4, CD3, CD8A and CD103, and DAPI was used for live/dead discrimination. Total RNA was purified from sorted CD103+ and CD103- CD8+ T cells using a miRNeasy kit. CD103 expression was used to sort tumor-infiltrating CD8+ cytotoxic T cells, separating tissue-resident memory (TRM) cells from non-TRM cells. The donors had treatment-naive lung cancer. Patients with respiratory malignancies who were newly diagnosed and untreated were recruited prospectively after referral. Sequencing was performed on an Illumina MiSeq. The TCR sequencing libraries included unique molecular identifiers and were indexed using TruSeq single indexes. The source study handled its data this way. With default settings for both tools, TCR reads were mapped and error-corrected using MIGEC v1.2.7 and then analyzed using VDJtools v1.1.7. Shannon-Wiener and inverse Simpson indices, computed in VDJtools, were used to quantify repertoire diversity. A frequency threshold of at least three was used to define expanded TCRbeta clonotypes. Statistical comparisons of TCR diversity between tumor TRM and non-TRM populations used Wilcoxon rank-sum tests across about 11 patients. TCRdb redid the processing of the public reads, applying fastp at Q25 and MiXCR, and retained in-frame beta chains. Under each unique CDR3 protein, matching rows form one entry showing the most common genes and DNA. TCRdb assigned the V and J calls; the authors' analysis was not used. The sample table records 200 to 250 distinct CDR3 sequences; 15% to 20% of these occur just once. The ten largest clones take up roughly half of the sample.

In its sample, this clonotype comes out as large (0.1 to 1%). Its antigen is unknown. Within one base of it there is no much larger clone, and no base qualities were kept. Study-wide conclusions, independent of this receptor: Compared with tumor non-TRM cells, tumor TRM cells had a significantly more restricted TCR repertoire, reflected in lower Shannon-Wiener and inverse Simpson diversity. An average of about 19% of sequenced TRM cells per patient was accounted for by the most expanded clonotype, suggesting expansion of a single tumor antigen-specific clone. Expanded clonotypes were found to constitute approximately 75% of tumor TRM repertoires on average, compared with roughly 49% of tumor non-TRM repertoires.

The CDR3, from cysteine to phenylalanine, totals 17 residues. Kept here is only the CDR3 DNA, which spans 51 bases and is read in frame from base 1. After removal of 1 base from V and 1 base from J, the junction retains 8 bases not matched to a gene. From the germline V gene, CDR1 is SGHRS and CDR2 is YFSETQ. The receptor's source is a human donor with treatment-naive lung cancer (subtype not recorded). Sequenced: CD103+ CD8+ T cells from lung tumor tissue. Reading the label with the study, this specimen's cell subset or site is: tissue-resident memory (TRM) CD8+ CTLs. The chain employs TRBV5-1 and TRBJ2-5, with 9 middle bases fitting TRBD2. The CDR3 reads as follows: CASSLSLAGTLQETQYF. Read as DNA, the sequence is TGCGCCAGCAGCTTGTCTCTAGCGGGAACCCTCCAAGAGACCCAGTACTTC. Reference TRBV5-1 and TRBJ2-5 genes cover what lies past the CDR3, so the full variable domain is KAGVTQTPRYLIKTRGQQVTLSCSPISGHRSVSWYQQTPGQGLQFLFEYFSETQRNKGNFPGRFSGRQFSNSRSEMNVSTLELGDSALYLCASSLSLAGTLQETQYFGPGTRLLVL.